This T cell receptor (beta chain) is from a study of identical twins. Germline CDR1 reads DFQATT; CDR2 reads SNEGSKA (reference sequence). The ends were cut back, 3 bases at V and 8 bases at J, with 8 bases in the middle. The CDR3 consists of 11 residues. A template switching step contributed a universal primer site, while unique molecular identifiers were present in the cDNA. Via MiXCR, TCRdb re-called the 5' RACE reads, giving one row per CDR3 protein. In the table there are 400,000 to 600,000 distinct CDR3 sequences, about 20% of which are singletons. The sample also formed part of further work on yellow fever vaccine responses in identical twins.

The chain is built from TRBV20-1 and TRBJ2-1; D possibly corresponds to TRBD2 (5 bases). Sequencing input: CD4+ T cells sorted from blood. This TCR was recovered from a woman between 18 and 30 years old in good health. As DNA, the CDR3 is TGCAGTGCTAGGCGGGTGGATGAGCAGTTCTTC. It yields the protein CSARRVDEQFF.